This TCR beta chain was observed in a study of beta chain features in type 1 diabetes. Expressed TCRB transcripts were sequenced because the entire RNA isolate underwent reverse transcription. The protocol was immunoSEQ multiplex PCR, while the TCRdb copy is restricted to in-frame clones and leaves out a portion. Here the sample spans about 42,000 clones, about 50% being singletons. Study results and caveats: Overrepresentation of cells with high TCR expression could result from cDNA sequencing.

In regard to this clone: What it binds is not known.

This clonotype was obtained from a woman aged 25-40 years in good health. Sequencing was done on a sample of stem cell memory CD4+ T cells from blood.

The CDR3 loop is CASSPAAFDANTEAFF. CDR3 nucleotides: TGTGCCAGCAGCCCCGCGGCATTCGATGCGAACACTGAAGCTTTCTTT. The rearrangement uses TRBV28 and TRBJ1-1; no definite D call. Germline V lookup: CDR1 MDHEN, CDR2 SYDVKM. This CDR3 region has 16 residues. Trimming removed 6 bases from V and 1 base from J, with 18 bases in between.